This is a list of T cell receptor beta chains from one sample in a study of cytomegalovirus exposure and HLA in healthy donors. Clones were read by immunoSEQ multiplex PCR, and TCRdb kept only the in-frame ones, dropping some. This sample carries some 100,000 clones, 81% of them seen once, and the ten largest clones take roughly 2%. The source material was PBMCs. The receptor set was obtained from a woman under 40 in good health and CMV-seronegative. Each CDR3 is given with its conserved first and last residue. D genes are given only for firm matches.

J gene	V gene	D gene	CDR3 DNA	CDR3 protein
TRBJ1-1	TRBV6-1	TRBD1	TGTGCCAGCGGGTCCCGGGACAGGGGCGGGACTGAAGCTTTCTTT	CASGSRDRGGTEAFF
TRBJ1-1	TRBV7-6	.	TGTGCCAGCAGCTCCTCTCCGGGTGGTGGCAACACTGAAGCTTTCTTT	CASSSSPGGGNTEAFF
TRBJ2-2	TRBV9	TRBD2	TGTGCCAGCAGCAGTACTAGCGGGAAGGGCACCGGGGAGCTGTTTTTT	CASSSTSGKGTGELFF
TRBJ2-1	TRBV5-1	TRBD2	TGCGCCAGCAGCTTGGCGCCACTAGCGGAGCTCAATGAGCAGTTCTTC	CASSLAPLAELNEQFF
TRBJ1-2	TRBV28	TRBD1	TGTGCCAGCAGTTTGGGACAGATCTATGGCTACACCTTC	CASSLGQIYGYTF
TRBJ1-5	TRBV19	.	TGTGCCAGTAGTATAGCCGCTCTGGGGCGGAATCAGCCCCAGCATTTT	CASSIAALGRNQPQHF
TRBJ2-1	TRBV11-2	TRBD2	TGTGCCAGCAGCTTAGATAGCGGGATATGGAATGAGCAGTTCTTC	CASSLDSGIWNEQFF
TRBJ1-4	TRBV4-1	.	TGCGCCAGCAGCCAAGATCAGGGTGGGAATGAAAAACTGTTTTTT	CASSQDQGGNEKLFF
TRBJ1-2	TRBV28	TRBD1	TGTGCCAGCAGTCGCCGGGACAGGATCACCCTCTATGGCTACACCTTC	CASSRRDRITLYGYTF
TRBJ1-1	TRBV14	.	TGTGCCAGCAGCCAAGATAGTGTTCGATACACTGAAGCTTTCTTT	CASSQDSVRYTEAFF
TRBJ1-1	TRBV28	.	TGTGCCAGCAGTTCCTACACTGAAGCTTTCTTT	CASSSYTEAFF
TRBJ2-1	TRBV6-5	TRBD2	TGTGCCAGCAGTTATTCGCGACTAGCGGGAGGAGAGGAGCAGTTCTTC	CASSYSRLAGGEEQFF
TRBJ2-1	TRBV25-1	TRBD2	TGTGCCAGCAGTGAATCGGCGGCTAGCGGGAGTAACTATGAGCAGTTCTTC	CASSESAASGSNYEQFF
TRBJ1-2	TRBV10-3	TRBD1	TGTGCCGCCAGACAGGGAGAGAATGGCTACACCTTC	CAARQGENGYTF
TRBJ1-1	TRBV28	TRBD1	TGTGCCAGCAGAACAGGGGGCAGAAGCGACACTGAAGCTTTCTTT	CASRTGGRSDTEAFF
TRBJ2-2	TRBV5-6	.	TGTGCCAGCAGGCGACTAGTTCAGGCGAACACCGGGGAGCTGTTTTTT	CASRRLVQANTGELFF
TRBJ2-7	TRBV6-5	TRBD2	TGTGCCAGCAGATCACTAGCGCGTTCCCTCTACGAGCAGTACTTC	CASRSLARSLYEQYF
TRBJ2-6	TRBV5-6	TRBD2	TGTGCCAGCAGCTTGGTTCCAGCGGGGTGGTCTGGGGCCAACGTCCTGACTTTC	CASSLVPAGWSGANVLTF
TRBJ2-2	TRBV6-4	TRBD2	TGTGCCAGCAGTCCCCTAGCGGGAGGTTCCGGGGAGCTGTTTTTT	CASSPLAGGSGELFF
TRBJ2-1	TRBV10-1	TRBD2	TGCGCCAGCAGTGAGTCGGGACTAGCGGGCAGAAGCTCCTACAATGAGCAGTTCTTC	CASSESGLAGRSSYNEQFF